Below, 18 T cell receptor beta chains from the same sample are listed, as sequenced in a study of cytomegalovirus exposure and HLA in healthy donors. The PCR contained 60 Vbeta and 13 Jbeta primers. The protocol was immunoSEQ multiplex PCR, while the TCRdb copy is restricted to in-frame clones and leaves out a portion. The sample includes more than 200,000 clones, 60% to 85% seen only once; the top ten take around 15%. The sample comprised PBMCs. Source of these receptors: a man between 35 and 55 years old in good health and CMV-seronegative.

DNA for the CDR3: TGTGCCAGCAGTTACCCGGGTTACACTGAAGCTTTCTTT. It codes for CASSYPGYTEAFF. V and J are TRBV6-5 and TRBJ1-1; D gene uncertain. CDR3 length: 13 amino acids. Germline V gene data show CDR1 as MNHEY and CDR2 as SVGAGI. The ends were cut back, 2 bases at V and 3 bases at J, with 7 bases in the middle.

This clone was counted only a few times. This rearrangement joins TRBV7-2 to TRBJ2-2, with 10 positions matching TRBD1. CDR1 is SGHTA, CDR2 FQGNSA, per germline. The CDR3 length is 17 residues. The J segment lost 7 bases and the V segment lost 6 bases, leaving 14 bases of the junction unmatched. This chain's CDR3 is CASSLKPGQGRSGELFF. CDR3 bases: TGTGCCAGCAGTCTTAAACCGGGACAGGGGAGAAGCGGGGAGCTGTTTTTT.

This clone was recorded a few times. J is TRBJ1-6 and V is TRBV4-3; TRBD1 might be the D (5 bases). Germline CDR1 is LGHNA and CDR2 is YSLEER. Trimming shortened V by 0 bases and J by 10 bases, and 16 bases separated the two germline ends. The CDR3 spans 16 residues. CDR3 amino acids: CASSQDQEGLGSPLHF. The CDR3 coding sequence is TGCGCCAGCAGCCAAGATCAGGAGGGGCTTGGATCACCCCTCCACTTT.

The chain carries TRBV7-2 and TRBJ2-2; weak D call: TRBD1 (5 bases). CDR1 and CDR2 (germline): SGHTA, FQGNSA. CDR3 length: 15 amino acids. V lost 4 bases to trimming and J lost 1 base, with 10 bases between them. The CDR3 DNA follows: TGTGCCAGCAGCTCGCCGGACAAGAACACCGGGGAGCTGTTTTTT. It is translated as CASSSPDKNTGELFF.

In its sample, this clone was seen once. In DNA, the CDR3 is TGTGCCAGCAGGGAGGGGGCGCATTTCTCGTATTTT. As protein: CASREGAHFSYF. This chain connects TRBV6-1 to TRBJ2-3, with D perhaps matching TRBD1 (7 bases). There are 12 residues in the CDR3. V shed 6 bases and J shed 14 bases, with 18 bases lying between them. Germline lookup yields CDR1 MNHNS and CDR2 SASEGT.

This chain joins TRBV18 and TRBJ1-2; a possible D gene is TRBD1 (6 bases). V lost 2 bases and J lost 3, with 16 bases in between. This CDR3 spans 16 amino acids. Germline-derived CDR1 and CDR2 are KGHSH and LQKENI. CDR3 in amino acids: CASSPAARGGDYGYTF. The CDR3 coding sequence is TGTGCCAGCTCACCAGCGGCGCGAGGGGGGGACTATGGCTACACCTTC. The whole variable domain, filled in from reference TRBV18 and TRBJ1-2, reads NAGVMQNPRHLVRRRGQEARLRCSPMKGHSHVYWYRQLPEEGLKFMVYLQKENIIDESGMPKERFSAEFPKEGPSILRIQQVVRGDSAAYFCASSPAARGGDYGYTFGSGTRLTVV.

The chain recombines TRBV19 with TRBJ1-6; no clear D gene. The CDR3 has 14 amino acids. Deletions cut 8 bases from V and 0 bases from J, with 8 bases between. Germline values: CDR1 LNHDA, CDR2 SQIVND (reference sequence). DNA of the CDR3: TGTGCCAGTGGGCTGAGCTCCTATAATTCACCCCTCCACTTT. It is translated as CASGLSSYNSPLHF.

The chain combines TRBV6-5 with TRBJ1-2; 7 bases align to TRBD1. Germline trimming cut 6 bases from V and 4 bases from J; bases unmatched to any gene: 8. There are 14 residues in the CDR3. Germline-derived CDR1 and CDR2 are MNHEY and SVGAGI. CDR3 bases: TGTGCCAGCAGCCTCCGACAGGGCTCCTATGGCTACACCTTC. The encoded protein is CASSLRQGSYGYTF.

CDR3 loop: CASSGSGGNTDTQYF. CDR3 DNA: TGCGCCAGCAGCGGCTCGGGGGGGAACACAGATACGCAGTATTTT. The chain combines TRBV5-1 with TRBJ2-3; TRBD2 matches at 8 bases. Germline V gives CDR1 SGHRS, CDR2 YFSETQ. The V gene end was trimmed by 4 bases and the J gene end by 2 bases; junction bases not matched to a gene: 6. The CDR3 contains 15 residues.

The rearrangement links TRBV6-1 to TRBJ2-7; the D gene is possibly TRBD2 (5 bases). CDR1 and CDR2 from the germline V gene are MNHNS and SASEGT. The CDR3 spans 14 residues. Between the trimmed V and J ends, which lost 7 bases and 0 bases, there was a span of 13 bases. CDR3 sequence: CASIATGSSYEQYF. The CDR3 DNA sequence: TGTGCCAGCATAGCAACTGGGAGCTCCTACGAGCAGTACTTC.

The chain recombines TRBV4-3 with TRBJ2-7, with 8 bases lining up with TRBD1. Per germline, CDR1 LGHNA and CDR2 YSLEER. CDR3 length equals 16 residues. The trim removed 1 base at V and 5 bases at J, leaving 10 bases unmatched. The CDR3 reads CASSQGAGQGVNEQYF. The CDR3 DNA is TGCGCCAGCAGCCAAGGAGCCGGACAGGGAGTCAACGAGCAGTACTTC.

This chain connects TRBV15 to TRBJ1-5; D might be TRBD1 (5 bases). V was cut by 4 bases and J by 3 bases, with 10 bases left in between. The CDR3 is 14 amino acids. Germline V gene lookup returns CDR1 LNHNV and CDR2 YYDKDF (reference sequence). For the CDR3, the DNA is TGTGCCACCAGCATTAGGGGCCTCAATCAGCCCCAGCATTTT. This sequence encodes CATSIRGLNQPQHF.

The chain links TRBV2 to TRBJ2-7; D is ambiguous. V lost 2 bases and J 2 bases, leaving 4 bases between the germline ends. Germline lookup yields CDR1 SNHLY and CDR2 FYNNEI. This CDR3 spans 12 amino acids. CDR3 protein: CASSEIAYEQYF. The CDR3 DNA is TGTGCCAGCAGTGAAATAGCCTACGAGCAGTACTTC.

The rearrangement uses TRBV9 and TRBJ1-2; D is perhaps TRBD1 (6 bases). This CDR3 contains 14 residues. Germline loops: CDR1 SGDLS, CDR2 YYNGEE. The ends were cut back, 3 bases at V and 8 bases at J, with 17 bases in the middle. CDR3 nucleotide sequence: TGTGCCAGCAGCGCCAGACAGGAGCCGGGGGGCTACACCTTC. This translates into CASSARQEPGGYTF.

The chain links TRBV6-1 to TRBJ2-7, with TRBD2 matching 11 bases. CDR1 and CDR2 (germline): MNHNS, SASEGT. The length of the CDR3 is 15 residues. The J segment lost 2 bases and the V segment lost 6 bases, leaving 6 bases of the junction unmatched. The CDR3 spells CASSSTSGSTYEQYF. The CDR3 nucleotides are TGTGCCAGCAGCTCTACTAGCGGGAGTACCTACGAGCAGTACTTC.

The chain carries TRBV7-2 and TRBJ1-4; D may be TRBD1 (5 bases). The CDR3 runs to 15 residues. CDR1 and CDR2 from the germline V gene are SGHTA and FQGNSA. V lost 6 bases and J lost 7, with 18 bases in between. In nucleotides, the CDR3 is TGTGCCAGCAGTTGGACGGGGGGGGTTGTTGAAAAACTGTTTTTT. Its protein product is CASSWTGGVVEKLFF.

Turning to this clone: This same CDR3 is encoded by further DNA sequences in the sample. The chain employs TRBV9 and TRBJ2-7; TRBD1 matches at 7 bases. Trimming removed 3 bases from V and 3 bases from J; junction bases left unmatched: 6. The CDR3 is made up of 14 amino acids. CDR1 SGDLS and CDR2 YYNGEE come from the germline V gene. DNA for the CDR3: TGTGCCAGCAGCGCGACAGGGAGCAGCTACGAGCAGTACTTC. This sequence encodes CASSATGSSYEQYF.

The V call is TRBV7-8, the J call TRBJ1-4; maybe TRBD1 (5 bases). The CDR3 covers 14 residues. Germline CDR1 is SGHVS and CDR2 is FQNEAQ. V dropped 5 bases and J dropped 7 bases, with 14 bases sitting between them. The CDR3 bases are TGTGCCAGCAGCGCGGGACCCCTTCCTGAAAAACTGTTTTTT. Its protein product is CASSAGPLPEKLFF.